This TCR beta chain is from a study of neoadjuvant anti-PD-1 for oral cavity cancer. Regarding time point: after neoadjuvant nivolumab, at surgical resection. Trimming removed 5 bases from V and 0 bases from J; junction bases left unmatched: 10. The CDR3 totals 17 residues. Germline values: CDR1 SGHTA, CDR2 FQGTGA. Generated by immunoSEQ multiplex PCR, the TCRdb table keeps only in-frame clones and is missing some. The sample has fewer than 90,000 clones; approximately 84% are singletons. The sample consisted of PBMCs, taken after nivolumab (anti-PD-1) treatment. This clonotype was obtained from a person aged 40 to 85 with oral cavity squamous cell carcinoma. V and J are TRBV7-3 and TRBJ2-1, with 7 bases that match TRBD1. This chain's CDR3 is CASSIGTALSSYNEQFF. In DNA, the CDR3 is TGTGCCAGCAGCATTGGGACAGCCCTGAGCTCCTACAATGAGCAGTTCTTC.